The clone carrying this T cell receptor beta chain was counted a few times. CDR3 length: 12 residues. In germline, CDR1 is SGHTA, CDR2 FQGNSA. V was shortened by 3 bases and J by 7 bases, with 9 bases between the two germline ends. Using its own MiXCR run on the 5' RACE reads, TCRdb lists one record per CDR3 protein. The table includes just under 600,000 distinct CDR3 sequences, approximately 15% detected once. The data are from a study of T cells after yellow fever vaccination. As for the study in general: Each low-cell-number fraction was prepared by means of SMART-Seq v4 Ultra Low Input.

The chain couples TRBV7-2 to TRBJ1-1; D not resolved. The sample here was PBMCs, taken on the day of the yellow fever booster vaccination. This clonotype was sampled from a man aged 25 to 40 who received the YFV17D yellow fever vaccine. The CDR3 bases are TGTGCCAGCAGCTTTCGACGGTTTGAAGCTTTCTTT. Protein product: CASSFRRFEAFF.